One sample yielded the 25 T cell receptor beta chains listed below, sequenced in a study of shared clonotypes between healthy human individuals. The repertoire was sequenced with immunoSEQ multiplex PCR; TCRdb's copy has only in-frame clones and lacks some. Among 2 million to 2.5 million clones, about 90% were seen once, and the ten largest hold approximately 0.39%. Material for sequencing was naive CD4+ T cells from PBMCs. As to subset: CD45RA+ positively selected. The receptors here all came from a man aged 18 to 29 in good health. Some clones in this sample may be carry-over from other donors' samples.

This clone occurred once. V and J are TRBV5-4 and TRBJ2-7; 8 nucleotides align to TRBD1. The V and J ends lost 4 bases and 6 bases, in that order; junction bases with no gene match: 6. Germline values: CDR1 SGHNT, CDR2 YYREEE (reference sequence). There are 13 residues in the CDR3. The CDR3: CASSEGQGFEQYF. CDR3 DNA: TGTGCCAGCAGCGAAGGACAGGGTTTCGAGCAGTACTTC.

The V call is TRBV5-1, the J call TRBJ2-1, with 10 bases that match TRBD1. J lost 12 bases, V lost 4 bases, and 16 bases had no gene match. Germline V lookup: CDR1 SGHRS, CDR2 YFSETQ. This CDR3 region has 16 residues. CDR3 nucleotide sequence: TGCGCCAGCAGCGTAAACCGGGACAGGGGCCCCCTAGGGCAGTTCTTC. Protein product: CASSVNRDRGPLGQFF.

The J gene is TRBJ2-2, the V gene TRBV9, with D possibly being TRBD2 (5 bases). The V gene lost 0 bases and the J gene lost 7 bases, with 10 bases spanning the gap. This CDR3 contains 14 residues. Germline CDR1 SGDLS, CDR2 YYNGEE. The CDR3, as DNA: TGTGCCAGCAGCGTAGGGTCGGGATACGGGGAGCTGTTTTTT. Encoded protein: CASSVGSGYGELFF.

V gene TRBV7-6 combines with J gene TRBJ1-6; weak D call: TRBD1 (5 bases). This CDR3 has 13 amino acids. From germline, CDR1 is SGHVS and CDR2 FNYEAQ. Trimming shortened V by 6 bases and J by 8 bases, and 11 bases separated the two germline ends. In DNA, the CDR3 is TGTGCCAGCAGTAGGGACGTGGATTCACCCCTCCACTTT. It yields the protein CASSRDVDSPLHF.

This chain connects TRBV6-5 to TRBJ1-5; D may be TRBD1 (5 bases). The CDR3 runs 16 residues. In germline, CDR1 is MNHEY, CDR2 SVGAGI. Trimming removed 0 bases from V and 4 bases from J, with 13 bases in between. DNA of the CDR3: TGTGCCAGCAGTTACTCCCTAGGGACCACTAATCAGCCCCAGCATTTT. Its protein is CASSYSLGTTNQPQHF.

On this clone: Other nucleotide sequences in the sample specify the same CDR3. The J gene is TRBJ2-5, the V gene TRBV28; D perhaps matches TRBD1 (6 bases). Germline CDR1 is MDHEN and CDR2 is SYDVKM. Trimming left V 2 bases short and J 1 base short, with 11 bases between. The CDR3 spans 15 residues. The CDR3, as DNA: TGTGCCAGCAGTTTAGTTGGGACAACCCAAGAGACCCAGTACTTC. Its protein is CASSLVGTTQETQYF.

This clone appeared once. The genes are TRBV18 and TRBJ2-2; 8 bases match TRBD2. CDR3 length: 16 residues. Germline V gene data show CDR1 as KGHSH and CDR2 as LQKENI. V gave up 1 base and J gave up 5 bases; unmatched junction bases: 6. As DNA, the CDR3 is TGTGCCAGCTCACCACGAGTAGCGGGGATAACCGGGGAGCTGTTTTTT. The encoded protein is CASSPRVAGITGELFF. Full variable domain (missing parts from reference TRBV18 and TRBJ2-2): NAGVMQNPRHLVRRRGQEARLRCSPMKGHSHVYWYRQLPEEGLKFMVYLQKENIIDESGMPKERFSAEFPKEGPSILRIQQVVRGDSAAYFCASSPRVAGITGELFFGEGSRLTVL.

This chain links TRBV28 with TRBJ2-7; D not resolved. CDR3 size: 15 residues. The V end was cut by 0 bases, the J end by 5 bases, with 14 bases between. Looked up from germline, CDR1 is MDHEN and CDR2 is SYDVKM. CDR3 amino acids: CASSLWSSPLNEQYF. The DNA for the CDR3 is TGTGCCAGCAGTTTATGGTCCTCACCCCTAAACGAGCAGTACTTC.

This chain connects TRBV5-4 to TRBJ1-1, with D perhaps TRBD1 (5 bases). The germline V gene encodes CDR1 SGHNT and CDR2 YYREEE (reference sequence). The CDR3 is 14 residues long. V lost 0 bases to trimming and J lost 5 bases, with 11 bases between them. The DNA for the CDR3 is TGTGCCAGCAGCTTGGGTCCAGGGAGAACTGAAGCTTTCTTT. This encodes CASSLGPGRTEAFF. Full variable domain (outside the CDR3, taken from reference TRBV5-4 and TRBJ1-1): ETGVTQSPTHLIKTRGQQVTLRCSSQSGHNTVSWYQQALGQGPQFIFQYYREEENGRGNFPPRFSGLQFPNYSSELNVNALELDDSALYLCASSLGPGRTEAFFGQGTRLTVV.

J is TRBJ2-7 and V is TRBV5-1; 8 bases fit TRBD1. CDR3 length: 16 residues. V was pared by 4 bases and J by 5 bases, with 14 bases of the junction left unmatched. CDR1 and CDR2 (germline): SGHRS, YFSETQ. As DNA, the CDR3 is TGCGCCAGCAGCCTGCCACGTGGACAGGGTACCAACGAGCAGTACTTC. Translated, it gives CASSLPRGQGTNEQYF.

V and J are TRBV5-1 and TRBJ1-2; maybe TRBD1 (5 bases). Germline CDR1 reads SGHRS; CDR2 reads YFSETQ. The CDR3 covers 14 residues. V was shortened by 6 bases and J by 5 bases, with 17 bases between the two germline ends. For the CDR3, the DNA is TGCGCCAGCACCCCCTCAGGCGGGGGGTATGGCTACACCTTC. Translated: CASTPSGGGYGYTF.

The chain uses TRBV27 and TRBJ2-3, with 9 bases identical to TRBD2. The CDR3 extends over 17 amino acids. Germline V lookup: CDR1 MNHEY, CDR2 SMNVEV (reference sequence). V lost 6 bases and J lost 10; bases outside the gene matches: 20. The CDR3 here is CASSFDHPGTSRIAQYF. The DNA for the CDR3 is TGTGCCAGCAGCTTCGACCATCCCGGGACTAGCCGGATCGCGCAGTATTTT.

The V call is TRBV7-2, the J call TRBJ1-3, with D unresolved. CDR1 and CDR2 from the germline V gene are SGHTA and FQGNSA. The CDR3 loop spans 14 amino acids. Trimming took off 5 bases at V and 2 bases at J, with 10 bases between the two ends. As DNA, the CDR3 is TGTGCCAGCAGCCAGGTGGGAACTGGAAACACCATATATTTT. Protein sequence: CASSQVGTGNTIYF.

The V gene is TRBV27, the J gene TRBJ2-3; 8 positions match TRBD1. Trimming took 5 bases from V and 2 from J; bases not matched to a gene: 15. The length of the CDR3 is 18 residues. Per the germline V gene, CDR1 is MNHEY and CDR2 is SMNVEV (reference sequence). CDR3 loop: CASSALVWDRTDTDTQYF. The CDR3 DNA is TGTGCCAGCAGTGCCTTAGTGTGGGACAGGACGGACACAGATACGCAGTATTTT.

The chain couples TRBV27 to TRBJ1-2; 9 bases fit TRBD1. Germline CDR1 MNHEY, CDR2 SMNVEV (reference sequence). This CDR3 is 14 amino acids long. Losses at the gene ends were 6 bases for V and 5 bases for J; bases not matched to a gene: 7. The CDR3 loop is CASSLGGQGYGYTF. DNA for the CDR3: TGTGCCAGCAGCTTAGGCGGACAGGGGTATGGCTACACCTTC.

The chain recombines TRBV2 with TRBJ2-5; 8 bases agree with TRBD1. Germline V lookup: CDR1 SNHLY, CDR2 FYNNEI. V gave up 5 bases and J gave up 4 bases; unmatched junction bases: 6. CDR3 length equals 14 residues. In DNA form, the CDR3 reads TGTGCCAGCAGTCGACAGGGGAGAGGAGAGACCCAGTACTTC. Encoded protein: CASSRQGRGETQYF.

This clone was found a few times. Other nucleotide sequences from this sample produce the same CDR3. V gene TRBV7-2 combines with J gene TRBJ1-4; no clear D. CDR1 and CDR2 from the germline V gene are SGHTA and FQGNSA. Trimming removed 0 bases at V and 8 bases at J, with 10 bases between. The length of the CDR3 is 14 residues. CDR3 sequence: CASSLAGSREKLFF. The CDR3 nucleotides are TGTGCCAGCAGCTTAGCCGGTTCGAGGGAAAAACTGTTTTTT.

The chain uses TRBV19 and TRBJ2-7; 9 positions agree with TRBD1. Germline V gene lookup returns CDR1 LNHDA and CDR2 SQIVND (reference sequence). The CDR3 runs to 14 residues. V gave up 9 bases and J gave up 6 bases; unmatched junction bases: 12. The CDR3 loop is CASQDRGSLSEQYF. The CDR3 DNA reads TGTGCCAGCCAGGACAGGGGATCCCTCAGCGAGCAGTACTTC.

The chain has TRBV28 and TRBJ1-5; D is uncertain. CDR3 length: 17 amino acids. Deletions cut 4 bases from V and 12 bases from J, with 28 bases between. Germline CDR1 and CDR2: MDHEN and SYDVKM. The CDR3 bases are TGTGCCAGCAGTTCTTTTACCCCTCGCGAGGGCTGGGTGTACCAGCATTTT. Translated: CASSSFTPREGWVYQHF.

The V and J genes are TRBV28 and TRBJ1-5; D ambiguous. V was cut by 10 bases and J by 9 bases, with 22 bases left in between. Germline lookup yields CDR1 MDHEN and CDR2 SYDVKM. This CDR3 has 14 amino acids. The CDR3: CATTFHVPPGPQHF. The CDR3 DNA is TGTGCCACCACGTTTCATGTTCCCCCCGGGCCCCAGCATTTT.

In DNA, the CDR3 is TGCGCCAGCAGCTTCCGGGACATTGACACAGATACGCAGTATTTT. Translated, it gives CASSFRDIDTDTQYF. This chain joins TRBV5-1 and TRBJ2-3; D perhaps matches TRBD1 (6 bases). V was clipped by 2 bases and J by 2 bases, with 12 bases between them. In germline, CDR1 is SGHRS, CDR2 YFSETQ. There are 15 residues in the CDR3.

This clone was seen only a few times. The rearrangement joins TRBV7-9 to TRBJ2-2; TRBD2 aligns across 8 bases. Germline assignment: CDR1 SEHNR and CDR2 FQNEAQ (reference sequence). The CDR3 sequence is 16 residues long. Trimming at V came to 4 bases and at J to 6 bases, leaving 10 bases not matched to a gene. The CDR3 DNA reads TGTGCCAGCAGCTCCCGGCCAGCGGGGGAGGCCGGGGAGCTGTTTTTT. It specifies CASSSRPAGEAGELFF.

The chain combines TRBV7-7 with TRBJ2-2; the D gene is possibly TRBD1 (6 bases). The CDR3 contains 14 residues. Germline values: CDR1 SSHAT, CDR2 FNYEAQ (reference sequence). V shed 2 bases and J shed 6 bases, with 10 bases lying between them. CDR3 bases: TGTGCCAGCAGCTTAACAGGGCGTGCCGGGGAGCTGTTTTTT. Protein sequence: CASSLTGRAGELFF. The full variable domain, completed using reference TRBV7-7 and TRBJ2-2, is GAGVSQSPRYKVTKRGQDVTLRCDPISSHATLYWYQQALGQGPEFLTYFNYEAQPDKSGLPSDRFSAERPEGSISTLTIQRTEQRDSAMYRCASSLTGRAGELFFGEGSRLTVL.

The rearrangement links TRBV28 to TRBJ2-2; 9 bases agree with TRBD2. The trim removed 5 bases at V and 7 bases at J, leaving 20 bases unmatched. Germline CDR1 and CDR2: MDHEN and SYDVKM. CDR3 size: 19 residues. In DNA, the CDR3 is TGTGCCAGCAGTCCAAAACATGAAAAGGTAGCGGGAGTGCACGGGGAGCTGTTTTTT. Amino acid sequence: CASSPKHEKVAGVHGELFF.

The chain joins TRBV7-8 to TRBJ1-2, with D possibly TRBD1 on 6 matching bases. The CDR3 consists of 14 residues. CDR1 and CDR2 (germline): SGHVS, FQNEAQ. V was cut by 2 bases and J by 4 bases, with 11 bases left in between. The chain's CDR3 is CASSLTGLIYGYTF. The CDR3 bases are TGTGCCAGCAGCTTAACAGGGCTTATCTATGGCTACACCTTC.